A single sample is the source of the 24 T cell receptor beta chains below, sequenced in a study of Ad26.COV2.S vaccination and SARS-CoV-2 variants (dated by TCRdb to the early 2020s). Library generation was performed with the immunoSEQ multiplex PCR assay. This is the immuneACCESS table as TCRdb keeps it, with only in-frame sequences that have V and J called. A part of the clones is gone; compared with another copy, unresolved V genes explain less than half, and the rest is unexplained. The sample table lists fewer than 500,000 clones, around 90% of them with a count of one. The ten most abundant clones make up approximately 12% of the sample. The treatment or condition tag for this specimen amounts to: over 15 received Ad26.COV2.S at low or high dose, single or two shots; about 5 received placebo; per-sample allocation not given. Repertoires of vaccine and placebo recipients were sequenced from samples collected on day 63 after the first injection.

Sequences were derived from peripheral blood, sampled in a trial of Ad26.COV2.S vaccine versus placebo. These receptors came from a person between 18 and 65 years old who received the Ad26.COV2.S COVID-19 vaccine or a placebo.

This sequence joins TRBV28 and TRBJ2-7; 8 bases are shared with TRBD2. This CDR3 contains 13 residues. Germline CDR1 and CDR2: MDHEN and SYDVKM. With 5 bases clipped from V and 4 bases from J, the junction kept 4 bases outside the gene matches. The CDR3 reads CASSLIAGYEQYF. In nucleotides, the CDR3 is TGTGCCAGCAGTCTTATAGCGGGATACGAGCAGTACTTC.

V is TRBV2 and J is TRBJ1-1; D remains ambiguous. The germline V gene encodes CDR1 SNHLY and CDR2 FYNNEI. Trimming stripped 7 bases from V and 0 bases from J, with 9 bases between. This CDR3 contains 13 residues. In nucleotides, the CDR3 is TGTGCCAGCACACTCACTATGAACACTGAAGCTTTCTTT. As protein: CASTLTMNTEAFF.

This clone was seen just once. The V and J genes are TRBV28 and TRBJ1-2, with 9 bases matching TRBD1. CDR1 is MDHEN and CDR2 is SYDVKM in the germline V gene. This CDR3 contains 14 residues. Trimming took 5 bases from V and 7 from J; bases not matched to a gene: 8. In nucleotides, the CDR3 is TGTGCCAGCAGTGTTACAGGGGGCGGGAGTGGCTACACCTTC. It codes for CASSVTGGGSGYTF.

This sequence joins TRBV2 and TRBJ2-7; D call uncertain. In germline, CDR1 is SNHLY, CDR2 FYNNEI. CDR3 length: 15 amino acids. Trimming took 7 bases from V and 2 from J, leaving 18 bases between them. The CDR3 coding sequence is TGTGCCAGCACCGACCAAGGGAAAGGGACCTACGAGCAGTACTTC. Protein: CASTDQGKGTYEQYF.

The rearrangement joins TRBV6-5 to TRBJ1-2; a weak D match, TRBD1 (5 bases). The CDR3 length is 13 residues. Trimming removed 6 bases at V and 8 bases at J, with 16 bases between. Germline CDR1 reads MNHEY; CDR2 reads SVGAGI. CDR3 bases: TGTGCCAGCAGGCAGACCCTCGGGGACGGCTACACCTTC. Encoded protein: CASRQTLGDGYTF.

The V and J genes are TRBV15 and TRBJ2-1, with 9 bases identical to TRBD1. CDR1 is LNHNV and CDR2 is YYDKDF in the germline V gene (reference sequence). The CDR3 has 15 amino acids. Trimming cost V 1 base and J 12 bases; bases outside gene matches: 10. CDR3 sequence reads: CATSRAGTGRLGQFF. The CDR3 DNA reads TGTGCCACCAGCAGAGCCGGGACAGGGCGGTTGGGGCAGTTCTTC.

The chain is built from TRBV6-5 and TRBJ2-7; D unclear. There are 15 residues in the CDR3. In germline, CDR1 is MNHEY, CDR2 SVGAGI. The germline V and J ends were trimmed by 5 bases and 3 bases, with 17 bases remaining between them. This chain's CDR3 is CASSLTDDALYEQYF. As DNA, the CDR3 is TGTGCCAGCAGTCTCACAGACGACGCACTCTACGAGCAGTACTTC.

The V call is TRBV27, the J call TRBJ2-7; 8 nucleotides agree with TRBD2. CDR3 length: 12 amino acids. V shed 2 bases and J 7 bases; nucleotides not matched to a gene: 1. The germline V gene encodes CDR1 MNHEY and CDR2 SMNVEV (reference sequence). The chain's CDR3 is CASSLIAGEQYF. The CDR3 DNA is TGTGCCAGCAGTTTAATAGCGGGAGAGCAGTACTTC.

This sequence joins TRBV20-1 and TRBJ2-1; D unclear. The CDR3 totals 11 residues. Germline assignment: CDR1 DFQATT and CDR2 SNEGSKA (reference sequence). The germline V and J ends were trimmed by 3 bases and 7 bases, with 7 bases remaining between them. CDR3 amino acids: CSASSANEQFF. The CDR3 nucleotides read TGCAGTGCTAGCTCTGCAAATGAGCAGTTCTTC.

CDR3 DNA sequence: TGTGCCAGCAGCATCATAGCGGGAGGGCCTGATACGCAGTATTTT. Residues: CASSIIAGGPDTQYF. The chain uses TRBV11-1 and TRBJ2-3; TRBD2 matches 11 bases. J gave up 6 bases and V 5 bases, and 7 bases lay outside the gene matches. The CDR3 spans 15 residues. Germline V gene lookup returns CDR1 SGHAT and CDR2 FQDESV (reference sequence).

V and J are TRBV24-1 and TRBJ2-1; 7 bases fit TRBD2. Germline lookup yields CDR1 KGHDR and CDR2 SFDVKD. J was trimmed by 3 bases and V by 3 bases; bases with no gene match: 4. The CDR3 contains 15 residues. Written as DNA, the CDR3 is TGTGCCACCAGTGATCCAGCGGGAAACTACAATGAGCAGTTCTTC. Translated: CATSDPAGNYNEQFF.

V gene TRBV15 combines with J gene TRBJ2-3; the D gene is possibly TRBD2 (6 bases). The CDR3 is 16 residues long. V was shortened by 0 bases and J by 2 bases, with 12 bases between the two germline ends. CDR1 LNHNV and CDR2 YYDKDF come from the germline V gene (reference sequence). CDR3 DNA sequence: TGTGCCACCAGCAGAGAGGGAGGAAGATTCACAGATACGCAGTATTTT. This translates into CATSREGGRFTDTQYF.

This chain links TRBV27 with TRBJ2-3; 10 nucleotides align to TRBD1. Germline CDR1 reads MNHEY; CDR2 reads SMNVEV (reference sequence). The CDR3 is 16 amino acids. The V gene end was trimmed by 5 bases and the J gene end by 4 bases; junction bases not matched to a gene: 9. CDR3 region: CASSPTGGGSPDTQYF. The CDR3, as DNA: TGTGCCAGCAGTCCGACAGGGGGCGGTAGTCCAGATACGCAGTATTTT.

This clone occurred once. V gene TRBV18 combines with J gene TRBJ1-6, with 10 bases that match TRBD1. This CDR3 is 16 amino acids long. After removal of 4 bases from V and 7 bases from J, the junction contained 7 bases not matched to a gene. Looked up from germline, CDR1 is KGHSH and CDR2 is LQKENI. Here the CDR3 reads CASSRGSGQGNSPLHF. CDR3 DNA: TGTGCCAGCTCACGGGGGTCGGGACAGGGGAATTCACCCCTCCACTTT. Filled out from reference TRBV18 and TRBJ1-6, the complete variable domain reads NAGVMQNPRHLVRRRGQEARLRCSPMKGHSHVYWYRQLPEEGLKFMVYLQKENIIDESGMPKERFSAEFPKEGPSILRIQQVVRGDSAAYFCASSRGSGQGNSPLHFGNGTRLTVT.

The rearrangement joins TRBV5-1 to TRBJ2-5; 14 nucleotides align to TRBD2. The V and J ends lost 4 bases and 5 bases, in that order; junction bases with no gene match: 4. CDR1 is SGHRS, CDR2 YFSETQ, per germline. The CDR3 totals 15 residues. CDR3 amino acids: CASSLGLAGVETQYF. The DNA for the CDR3 is TGCGCCAGCAGCCTGGGACTAGCGGGAGTCGAGACCCAGTACTTC.

This chain connects TRBV5-4 to TRBJ2-7, with D perhaps TRBD2 (6 bases). The V gene lost 3 bases and the J gene lost 3 bases, with 13 bases spanning the gap. The CDR3 runs 14 residues. Germline CDR1 and CDR2: SGHNT and YYREEE (reference sequence). Here the CDR3 DNA reads TGTGCCAGCAGCTGGGAACCGGGGGTCTACGAGCAGTACTTC. Translation gives CASSWEPGVYEQYF.

The chain joins TRBV21-1 to TRBJ2-4; TRBD1 is taken as the D call from the table, unchecked against the DNA. TRBV21-1 is assigned pseudogene status. The CDR3 totals 17 residues. The CDR3 sequence is CASSKEGPQRGKNIQYF. The CDR3 DNA sequence: TGTGCCAGCAGCAAAGAGGGCCCCCAAAGGGGCAAAAACATTCAGTACTTC.

The V call is TRBV6-5, the J call TRBJ2-5; 7 positions agree with TRBD1. The V segment lost 7 bases and the J segment 0 bases; nucleotides outside the gene matches: 8. CDR1 and CDR2 from the germline V gene are MNHEY and SVGAGI. The CDR3 sequence is 15 residues long. The CDR3 DNA reads TGTGCCAGCACCAGGGGGTTTTCCAACCAAGAGACCCAGTACTTC. Translation gives CASTRGFSNQETQYF.

The chain has TRBV11-2 and TRBJ1-1; D uncertain. The CDR3 extends over 13 amino acids. Germline V lookup: CDR1 SGHAT, CDR2 FQNNGV. V shed 5 bases and J shed 11 bases, with 18 bases lying between them. CDR3 DNA sequence: TGTGCCAGCAGCCTCCAAAACGGGTTCTCGGCTTTCTTT. Translation gives CASSLQNGFSAFF.

The rearrangement uses TRBV9 and TRBJ1-1; D gene ambiguous. Germline V gene lookup returns CDR1 SGDLS and CDR2 YYNGEE. Trimming cost V 3 bases and J 1 base, with 10 bases left between them. This CDR3 has 14 amino acids. CDR3 sequence reads: CASSDGWGNTEAFF. The CDR3 nucleotides read TGTGCCAGCAGCGACGGTTGGGGGAACACTGAAGCTTTCTTT. Full variable domain (missing parts from reference TRBV9 and TRBJ1-1): DSGVTQTPKHLITATGQRVTLRCSPRSGDLSVYWYQQSLDQGLQFLIQYYNGEERAKGNILERFSAQQFPDLHSELNLSSLELGDSALYFCASSDGWGNTEAFFGQGTRLTVV.

This sequence joins TRBV7-9 and TRBJ2-7; either TRBD1 or TRBD2 may fit D (5 bases each). Germline V gene lookup returns CDR1 SEHNR and CDR2 FQNEAQ (reference sequence). Trimming pared 5 bases from V and 7 bases from J, leaving 24 bases between. CDR3 size: 16 residues. The CDR3: CASSSSGTTFNREQYF. In DNA, the CDR3 is TGTGCCAGCAGCAGCTCCGGGACCACATTCAACCGGGAGCAGTACTTC.

This chain links TRBV14 with TRBJ2-1; D may be TRBD2 (6 bases). The germline V gene has CDR1 SGHDN and CDR2 FVKESK. CDR3 length: 14 amino acids. Trimming pared 1 base from V and 6 bases from J, leaving 10 bases between. The DNA of the CDR3 is TGTGCCAGCAGCCAAGCCCGACTAGGCAATGAGCAGTTCTTC. Its translation is CASSQARLGNEQFF.

This clone was seen only once. The rearrangement links TRBV6-6 to TRBJ2-2, with TRBD1 matching 10 bases. This CDR3 contains 14 residues. Trimming removed 5 bases from V and 3 bases from J; junction bases left unmatched: 0. The germline V gene has CDR1 MNHNY and CDR2 SVGAGI (reference sequence). The chain's CDR3 is CASSGTGDTGELFF. The CDR3 nucleotides are TGTGCCAGCAGTGGGACAGGGGACACCGGGGAGCTGTTTTTT.

V is TRBV21-1 and J is TRBJ2-7. TRBV21-1 is deemed a pseudogene. The CDR3 sequence is 21 residues long. CDR3 residues: CATRSGGSTLLATLLILEQYF. DNA of the CDR3: TGTGCCACCCGATCTGGGGGCTCGACTTTACTAGCCACCCTATTGATACTCGAGCAGTACTTC.